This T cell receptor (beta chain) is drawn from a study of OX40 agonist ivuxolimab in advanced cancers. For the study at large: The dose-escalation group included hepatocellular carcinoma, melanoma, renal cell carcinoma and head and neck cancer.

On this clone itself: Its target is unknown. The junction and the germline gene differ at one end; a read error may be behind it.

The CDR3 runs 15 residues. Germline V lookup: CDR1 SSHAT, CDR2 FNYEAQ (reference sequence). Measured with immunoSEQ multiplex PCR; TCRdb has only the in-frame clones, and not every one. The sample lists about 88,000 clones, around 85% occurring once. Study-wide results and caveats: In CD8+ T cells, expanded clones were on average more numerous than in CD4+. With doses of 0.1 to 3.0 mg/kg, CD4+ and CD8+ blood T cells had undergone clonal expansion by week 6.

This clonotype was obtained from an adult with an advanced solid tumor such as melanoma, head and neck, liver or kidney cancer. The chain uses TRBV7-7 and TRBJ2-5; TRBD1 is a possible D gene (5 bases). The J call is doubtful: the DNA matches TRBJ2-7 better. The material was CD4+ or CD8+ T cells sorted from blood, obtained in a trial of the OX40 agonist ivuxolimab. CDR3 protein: CASSLGTGHSYEQYF. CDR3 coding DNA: TGTGCTAGCAGCTTAGGTACAGGCCACTCCTACGAGCAGTACTTC.